Shown below are 14 T cell receptor beta chains from a single sample sequenced in a study of cytotoxic CD8 clonotypes in ibrutinib-treated CLL. Generated by immunoSEQ multiplex PCR, the TCRdb table keeps only in-frame clones and is missing some. This table has approximately 210,000 clones, about 72% appearing once. This specimen was PBMCs, taken after 24 months of ibrutinib treatment. These receptors came from a human donor with chronic lymphocytic leukemia.

The chain uses TRBV6-5 and TRBJ2-1; weak D call: TRBD2 (6 bases). Germline values: CDR1 MNHEY, CDR2 SVGAGI. V lost 5 bases and J lost 3, with 11 bases in between. The CDR3 extends over 14 amino acids. The CDR3 sequence is CASSTLGGYNEQFF. In DNA form, the CDR3 reads TGTGCCAGCAGTACACTGGGGGGCTACAATGAGCAGTTCTTC.

The rearrangement uses TRBV15 and TRBJ2-1; TRBD2 agrees at 8 bases. The germline CDR1 and CDR2 sequences are LNHNV and YYDKDF (reference sequence). The V segment lost 11 bases and the J segment 0 bases; nucleotides outside the gene matches: 9. The CDR3 is made up of 15 amino acids. This chain's CDR3 is CAVSGRPRSYNEQFF. CDR3 nucleotides: TGTGCCGTGAGCGGGAGACCGCGCTCCTACAATGAGCAGTTCTTC.

J is TRBJ2-5 and V is TRBV7-2, with TRBD2 as a possible D gene (5 bases). There are 14 residues in the CDR3. Germline assignment: CDR1 SGHTA and CDR2 FQGNSA. V was shortened by 5 bases and J by 2 bases, with 12 bases between the two germline ends. CDR3 DNA sequence: TGTGCCAGCAGCGAATGGACGGGGCAAGAGACCCAGTACTTC. This codes for CASSEWTGQETQYF.

The chain joins TRBV7-8 to TRBJ2-7; D gene uncertain. Germline lookup yields CDR1 SGHVS and CDR2 FQNEAQ. The length of the CDR3 is 15 residues. V was trimmed by 1 base and J by 2 bases, leaving 12 bases between them. CDR3 sequence reads: CASSLEGTIPYEQYF. CDR3 DNA sequence: TGTGCCAGCAGCTTAGAAGGCACGATCCCCTACGAGCAGTACTTC.

The CDR3 DNA follows: TGTGCCAGCTCACCAAGCCTTAGTTCCTACAATGAGCAGTTCTTC. Its translation: CASSPSLSSYNEQFF. The genes are TRBV18 and TRBJ2-1; D is ambiguous. CDR3 length: 15 amino acids. Deletions cut 2 bases from V and 1 base from J, with 9 bases between. The germline CDR1 and CDR2 sequences are KGHSH and LQKENI.

This clone was seen more than once but under ten times. The chain uses TRBV28 and TRBJ2-7; TRBD1 agrees at 7 bases. Germline V gives CDR1 MDHEN, CDR2 SYDVKM. The CDR3 runs 13 residues. With 7 bases clipped from V and 3 bases from J, the junction kept 6 bases outside the gene matches. Here the CDR3 reads CASTRDSLYEQYF. In DNA form, the CDR3 reads TGTGCCAGCACCCGGGACAGTCTCTACGAGCAGTACTTC.

This chain connects TRBV30 to TRBJ1-2; 8 positions agree with TRBD1. The CDR3 is 13 residues long. V was clipped by 4 bases and J by 12 bases; unmatched bases: 13. Germline CDR1 GTSNPN, CDR2 SVGIG (reference sequence). The CDR3 DNA reads TGTGCCTGGAAATTACGGGGGACAGGCCTGCACACCTTC. This encodes CAWKLRGTGLHTF. The variable domain in full, completed from reference TRBV30 and TRBJ1-2, reads SQTIHQWPATLVQPVGSPLSLECTVEGTSNPNLYWYRQAAGRGLQLLFYSVGIGQISSEVPQNLSASRPQDRQFILSSKKLLLSDSGFYLCAWKLRGTGLHTFGSGTRLTVV.

V is TRBV19 and J is TRBJ2-7; 8 bases match TRBD1. From germline, CDR1 is LNHDA and CDR2 SQIVND (reference sequence). The CDR3 runs 15 residues. Trimming took 5 bases from V and 3 from J; bases not matched to a gene: 9. The CDR3 is CASSPGQGSFYEQYF. The CDR3 DNA is TGTGCCAGTAGTCCCGGACAGGGATCCTTCTACGAGCAGTACTTC.

The chain employs TRBV9 and TRBJ2-1; no definite D call. Per the germline V gene, CDR1 is SGDLS and CDR2 is YYNGEE. The CDR3 length is 13 residues. With 0 bases removed from V and 4 bases from J, the gap between germline ends came to 5 bases. The CDR3 nucleotides are TGTGCCAGCAGCGTAGGCGAGTACAATGAGCAGTTCTTC. The encoded protein is CASSVGEYNEQFF.

The rearrangement uses TRBV5-5 and TRBJ1-2; perhaps TRBD1 as D (6 bases). The germline gives CDR1 SGHKS, CDR2 YYEKEE (reference sequence). V was shortened by 5 bases and J by 6 bases, with 23 bases between the two germline ends. This CDR3 is built from 16 residues. The CDR3 spells CASRSRGAAGIDGYTF. The CDR3 region has the DNA TGTGCCAGCAGATCACGGGGGGCCGCGGGCATAGATGGCTACACCTTC. The variable domain in full, completed from reference TRBV5-5 and TRBJ1-2, reads DAGVTQSPTHLIKTRGQQVTLRCSPISGHKSVSWYQQVLGQGPQFIFQYYEKEERGRGNFPDRFSARQFPNYSSELNVNALLLGDSALYLCASRSRGAAGIDGYTFGSGTRLTVV.

The chain carries TRBV4-2 and TRBJ2-7; 11 positions match TRBD2. Trimming cost V 2 bases and J 3 bases; bases outside gene matches: 6. The CDR3 has 16 residues. CDR1 and CDR2 from the germline V gene are LGHNA and YNFKEQ. In DNA form, the CDR3 reads TGTGCCAGCAGCCAACTCGGGACTAGCGGTTACTACGAGCAGTACTTC. Its translation is CASSQLGTSGYYEQYF.

The chain couples TRBV5-1 to TRBJ2-5, with D tentatively TRBD1 (6 bases). The CDR3 length is 15 residues. V was cut by 4 bases and J by 2 bases, with 15 bases left in between. Germline CDR1 SGHRS, CDR2 YFSETQ. CDR3 nucleotides: TGCGCCAGCAGCGTCAATCACAGGGTACAAGAGACCCAGTACTTC. Protein: CASSVNHRVQETQYF. The full variable domain, rest sourced from reference TRBV5-1 and TRBJ2-5, is KAGVTQTPRYLIKTRGQQVTLSCSPISGHRSVSWYQQTPGQGLQFLFEYFSETQRNKGNFPGRFSGRQFSNSRSEMNVSTLELGDSALYLCASSVNHRVQETQYFGPGTRLLVL.

The chain joins TRBV7-8 to TRBJ2-1; 9 positions agree with TRBD2. J lost 8 bases, V lost 2 bases, and 7 bases had no gene match. CDR1 is SGHVS and CDR2 is FQNEAQ in the germline V gene. CDR3 size: 15 residues. CDR3 coding DNA: TGTGCCAGCAGCTTAATAGGACTAGCGTTACATGAGCAGTTCTTC. It is translated as CASSLIGLALHEQFF.

The chain links TRBV7-9 to TRBJ2-7; 11 nucleotides agree with TRBD2. The trim removed 5 bases at V and 2 bases at J, leaving 8 bases unmatched. The germline V gene has CDR1 SEHNR and CDR2 FQNEAQ (reference sequence). The CDR3 runs 16 residues. The CDR3, as DNA: TGTGCCAGCAGCGCGCGACTAGCGGGGACAACCTACGAGCAGTACTTC. It is translated as CASSARLAGTTYEQYF.